The source of this T cell receptor beta chain is a study of beta chain features in type 1 diabetes. This clone has just a few counts. Isolated RNA was reverse transcribed in full, so expressed TCRB transcripts were sequenced. Profiling relied on immunoSEQ multiplex PCR, and the TCRdb table lists in-frame clones only, not all of them. The sample yields roughly 450,000 clones, approximately 15% seen once. Germline loops: CDR1 LGHNA, CDR2 YSLEER. The CDR3 runs 18 residues. Trimming at V came to 5 bases and at J to 0 bases, leaving 11 bases not matched to a gene. The origin of this receptor is a man aged 25-40 years in good health. Sequenced: naive CD4+ T cells from blood. The chain recombines TRBV4-3 with TRBJ1-3; 9 bases map to TRBD1. The CDR3 DNA follows: TGCGCCAGCAGCTACCGATCCGGGACAGGGTCCTCTGGAAACACCATATATTTT. This translates into CASSYRSGTGSSGNTIYF.